Given below is one T cell receptor beta chain in context. The protocol was immunoSEQ multiplex PCR, while the TCRdb copy is restricted to in-frame clones and leaves out a portion. The data show some 250,000 clones, around 81% seen once. The junction had 6 bases not matched to a gene; V was cut back by 5 bases and J by 4 bases. The CDR3 has 15 residues. The germline V gene encodes CDR1 SGHTA and CDR2 FQGTGA. The sample comes from a study of blood T cell repertoires in COVID-19. The material sequenced was peripheral blood. V gene TRBV7-3 combines with J gene TRBJ2-1; the match to TRBD2 covers 9 bases. This clonotype was sampled from a woman aged 60 to 75 with active or convalescent COVID-19. The CDR3 protein is CASSVSSGIYNEQFF. The CDR3 region has the DNA TGTGCCAGCAGCGTTTCTAGCGGGATTTACAATGAGCAGTTCTTC.